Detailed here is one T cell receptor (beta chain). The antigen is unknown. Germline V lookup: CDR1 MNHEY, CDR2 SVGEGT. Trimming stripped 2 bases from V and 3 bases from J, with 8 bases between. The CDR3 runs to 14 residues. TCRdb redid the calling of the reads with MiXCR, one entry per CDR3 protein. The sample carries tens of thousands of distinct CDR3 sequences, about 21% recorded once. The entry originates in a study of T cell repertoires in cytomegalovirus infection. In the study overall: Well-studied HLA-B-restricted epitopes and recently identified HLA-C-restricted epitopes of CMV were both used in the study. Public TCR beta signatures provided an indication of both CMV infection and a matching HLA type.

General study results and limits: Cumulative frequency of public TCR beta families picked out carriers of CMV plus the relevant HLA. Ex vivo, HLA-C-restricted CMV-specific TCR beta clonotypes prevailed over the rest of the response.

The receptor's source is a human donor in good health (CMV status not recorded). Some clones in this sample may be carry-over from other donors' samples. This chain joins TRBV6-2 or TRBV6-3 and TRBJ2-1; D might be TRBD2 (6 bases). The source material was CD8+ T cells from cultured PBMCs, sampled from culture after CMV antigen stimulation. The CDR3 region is CASSYEDYYNEQFF. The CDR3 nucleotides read TGTGCCAGCAGTTACGAGGACTACTACAATGAGCAGTTCTTC.